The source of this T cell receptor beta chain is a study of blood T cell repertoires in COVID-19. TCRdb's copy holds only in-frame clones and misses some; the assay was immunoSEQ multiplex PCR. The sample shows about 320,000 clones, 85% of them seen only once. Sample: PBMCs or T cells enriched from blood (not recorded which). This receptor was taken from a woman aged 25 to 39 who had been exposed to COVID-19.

In DNA form, the CDR3 reads TGTGCCAGCAGCCCTCACAGAGAGTATTCACCCCTCCACTTT. Protein product: CASSPHREYSPLHF. The chain employs TRBV3-1 (or the pseudogene TRBV3-2) and TRBJ1-6, with no clear D. CDR1 is LGHDT, CDR2 YNNKEL, per germline (reference sequence). V was pared by 4 bases and J by 8 bases, with 12 bases between. CDR3 size: 14 residues.